Listed below are T cell receptor beta chains from one sample, sequenced in a study of blood T cells in healthy people across ages. Via MiXCR, TCRdb re-called the 5' RACE reads, giving one row per CDR3 protein. The sample has roughly 1,700,000 distinct CDR3 sequences, roughly 27% seen once. Input material: blood. The receptors here all came from a woman aged 25-40 years in good health. Each CDR3 is given without its conserved first and last residue. Each record gives: V gene, D gene, J gene, CDR3 protein. D genes are given only for firm matches.

TRBV10-3	NA	TRBJ2-7	ATGDLTYEQY
TRBV12-3/TRBV12-4	NA	TRBJ2-3	ASTSLATTDTQY
TRBV6-2/TRBV6-3	NA	TRBJ1-2	ASRNRGNPSYGYT
TRBV12-3/TRBV12-4	NA	TRBJ2-4	ASSFSGNIQY
TRBV10-2	NA	TRBJ2-5	ASRDGHEY
TRBV28	NA	TRBJ1-5	ASSLSHPQH
TRBV7-2	NA	TRBJ1-3	ASSRNGDIGNTIY
TRBV3-1	NA	TRBJ2-5	ASSPEGLFQETQY
TRBV27	NA	TRBJ2-7	ASSYGALYEQY
TRBV7-9	NA	TRBJ1-2	ASSFSDGYT
TRBV7-9	NA	TRBJ2-2	ASSLGRQPGELF
TRBV4-1	NA	TRBJ2-1	ASSQEESFYNEQF
TRBV19	NA	TRBJ1-5	ASEWGTGINQPQH
TRBV20-1	NA	TRBJ2-2	SAWGPTLNTGELF
TRBV6-5	NA	TRBJ1-2	ASSYSSPGTSGGYI
TRBV5-1	NA	TRBJ2-6	ASSLRIPGANVLT
TRBV2	TRBD2	TRBJ2-3	ASKYGSSGGGGDTQY
TRBV28	TRBD2	TRBJ2-5	ASSVSGGEETQY
TRBV10-3	NA	TRBJ2-3	AISDTELAKVTDTQY
TRBV7-6	NA	TRBJ2-3	ASSSMDSLSTDTQY
TRBV7-9	NA	TRBJ2-1	ASSLEPGLSNNEQF
TRBV5-1	NA	TRBJ2-6	ASSLGNTNSGANVLT
TRBV28	NA	TRBJ2-7	ASSLAQLYEQY